Sequencing of this TCR beta chain was carried out in a study of CD8 T cells in Susac syndrome. Random-hexamer reverse transcription was applied to about 0.45 to 1 ug RNA. TCR beta CDR3 was amplified by immunoSEQ covering 54 Vbeta and 13 Jbeta. Via MiXCR, TCRdb re-called the immunoSEQ multiplex PCR reads, giving one row per CDR3 protein. The sample comprises some 100,000 distinct CDR3 sequences, 80% to 95% of which are singletons, and about 0.12% rests with the top ten. Sequencing of TCR beta was undertaken in CD8+ and CD4+ T cells derived from blood. The specimen was CD8+ T cells from PBMCs. This sequence originates from a human donor in good health.

CDR3 coding DNA: TGTGCCAGTAAAACTAGCGGGAGCTCCTACAATGAGCAGTTCTTC. It is translated as CASKTSGSSYNEQFF. This chain connects TRBV2 to TRBJ2-1; TRBD2 matches 11 bases. The CDR3 is 15 amino acids. The ends lost 9 bases at V and 0 bases at J; junction bases unmatched: 4. Germline V gene data show CDR1 as SNHLY and CDR2 as FYNNEI.